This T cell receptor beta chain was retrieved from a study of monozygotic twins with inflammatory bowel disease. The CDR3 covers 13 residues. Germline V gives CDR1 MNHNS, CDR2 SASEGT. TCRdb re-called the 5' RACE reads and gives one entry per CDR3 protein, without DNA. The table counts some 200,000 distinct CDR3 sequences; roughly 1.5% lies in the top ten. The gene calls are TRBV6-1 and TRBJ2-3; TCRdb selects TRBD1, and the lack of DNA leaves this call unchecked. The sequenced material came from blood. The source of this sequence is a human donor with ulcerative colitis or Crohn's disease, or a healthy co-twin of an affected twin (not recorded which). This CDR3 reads CASMAGEQDTQYF.